The sample holds many counts of the clone carrying this TCR beta chain. This specimen belongs to a study of Graves' ophthalmopathy and Graves' hyperthyroidism. About the research overall: Blood was drawn at initial diagnosis, before any treatment.

TCR beta CDR3 amplification used RNA transcripts. First-round RT-PCR relied on HTBI primers, and a second-round multiplex PCR came next. TCRdb ran MiXCR on the multiplex PCR reads and lists one entry per CDR3 protein. Of about 150,000 distinct CDR3 sequences in the sample, under 40% were seen once. The source is a woman aged 35 to 49 with Graves' ophthalmopathy. Sequenced material: peripheral blood.

CDR3 sequence (DNA): TGTGCCAGCAGAAGATCGGGTGGCACTGAAGCTTTCTTT. Encoded protein: CASRRSGGTEAFF. The genes are TRBV12-3 or TRBV12-4 and TRBJ1-1; unclear D gene. The ends were cut back, 6 bases at V and 4 bases at J, with 12 bases in the middle. CDR3 length equals 13 residues.